What follows are 28 T cell receptor beta chains derived from one specimen sequenced in a study of T-cell memory formation after mild COVID-19. TCRdb redid the calling of the 5' RACE reads with MiXCR, one entry per CDR3 protein. Among around 200,000 distinct CDR3 sequences listed, about 10% were seen once. Specimen: PBMCs or a T cell subset sorted from them (not recorded which). The receptors shown here come from a man between 18 and 29 years old who had mild COVID-19 (a few samples of this study predate the infection). Cell type and time point are not known.

This clonotype turned up a few times. The chain employs TRBV6-1 and TRBJ2-5; 11 nucleotides align to TRBD1. This CDR3 is built from 15 residues. Germline values: CDR1 MNHNS, CDR2 SASEGT. V was pared by 6 bases and J by 4 bases, with 7 bases of the junction left unmatched. The CDR3 loop is CASRAGQGGAETQYF. In nucleotides, the CDR3 is TGTGCCAGCAGGGCGGGACAGGGGGGCGCAGAGACCCAGTACTTC.

The chain joins TRBV20-1 to TRBJ1-5, with 9 bases that match TRBD1. The CDR3 spans 14 residues. Germline assignment: CDR1 DFQATT and CDR2 SNEGSKA (reference sequence). J lost 4 bases, V lost 5 bases, and 6 bases had no gene match. The CDR3 nucleotides are TGCAGTGCTGTGACAGGGGGGGGGAATCAGCCCCAGCATTTT. Residues: CSAVTGGGNQPQHF.

This chain joins TRBV9 and TRBJ2-3; D is perhaps TRBD2 (5 bases). This CDR3 is built from 15 residues. The V end lost 3 bases, the J end lost 1 base, and 12 bases lay between the germline ends. Germline CDR1 reads SGDLS; CDR2 reads YYNGEE. The DNA of the CDR3 is TGTGCCAGCAGCGCGGGGTTGGTCCGCACAGATACGCAGTATTTT. This sequence encodes CASSAGLVRTDTQYF.

The rearrangement joins TRBV3-1 to TRBJ1-1; no firm D call. This CDR3 contains 13 residues. Germline loops: CDR1 LGHDT, CDR2 YNNKEL (reference sequence). Trimming left V 1 base short and J 8 bases short, with 11 bases between. This CDR3 is CASSQGGYSEAFF. CDR3 bases: TGTGCCAGCAGCCAAGGGGGTTACTCCGAAGCTTTCTTT.

This clonotype was observed many times. At one of its ends the junction is not consistent with the germline gene, which may arise from a read error. The chain joins TRBV7-3 to TRBJ2-3, with D possibly matching TRBD2 (7 bases). This CDR3 is built from 14 residues. The germline V gene has CDR1 SGHTA and CDR2 FQGTGA. The CDR3 region is CASSLGGAEDTQYF. DNA of the CDR3: TGCGCCAGCAGCTTAGGGGGGGCCGAGGATACGCAGTATTTT.

The J gene is TRBJ2-3, the V gene TRBV7-9; TRBD2 is a possible D gene (5 bases). Germline V gene data show CDR1 as SEHNR and CDR2 as FQNEAQ (reference sequence). The CDR3 consists of 15 residues. The V gene lost 2 bases and the J gene lost 4 bases, with 13 bases spanning the gap. DNA of the CDR3: TGTGCCAGCAGCTTAAGGCTAGCTCAGCCAGATACGCAGTATTTT. It specifies CASSLRLAQPDTQYF.

This clonotype was observed a handful of times. This chain links TRBV12-3 or TRBV12-4 with TRBJ2-5, with TRBD2 identical over 8 bases. The junction had 8 bases not matched to a gene; V was cut back by 6 bases and J by 2 bases. The CDR3 has 15 residues. CDR3 coding DNA: TGTGCCAGCAGCCCCTTTGAGCGGGGGCAAGAGACCCAGTACTTC. It specifies CASSPFERGQETQYF.

The table lists this clonotype with a few counts. The DNA for the CDR3 is TGTGCCTGGACGGGCGGGGACCAAGAGACCCAGTACTTC. This sequence encodes CAWTGGDQETQYF. The chain couples TRBV30 to TRBJ2-5; TRBD2 is a possible D gene (6 bases). Trimming shortened V by 4 bases and J by 0 bases, and 9 bases separated the two germline ends. The CDR3 contains 13 residues. The germline V gene has CDR1 GTSNPN and CDR2 SVGIG (reference sequence).

This clonotype was observed a handful of times. Here the CDR3 reads CASRDRGLWVTEAFF. The DNA for the CDR3 is TGTGCCTCGCGGGACAGGGGGCTTTGGGTTACTGAAGCTTTCTTT. The rearrangement uses TRBV10-3 and TRBJ1-1, with 12 nucleotides matching TRBD1. The germline gives CDR1 ENHRY, CDR2 SYGVKD. With 11 bases clipped from V and 5 bases from J, the junction kept 12 bases outside the gene matches. This CDR3 is built from 15 residues.

This rearrangement joins TRBV6-5 to TRBJ1-4; unclear D gene. Germline CDR1 and CDR2: MNHEY and SVGAGI. The CDR3 runs 14 residues. V was pared by 2 bases and J by 8 bases, with 12 bases between. The DNA for the CDR3 is TGTGCCAGCAGTTACGGGTCAACCCAAGAAAAACTGTTTTTT. This sequence encodes CASSYGSTQEKLFF.

This clonotype came up a few times. V usage is TRBV7-2 and J usage is TRBJ2-7, with D perhaps matching TRBD1 (6 bases). The CDR3 totals 15 residues. Germline-derived CDR1 and CDR2 are SGHTA and FQGNSA. V lost 1 base, J lost 2 bases, and 12 bases lay in between. Here the CDR3 reads CASSLVWTVAYEQYF. CDR3 in DNA: TGTGCCAGCAGCTTAGTTTGGACAGTTGCCTACGAGCAGTACTTC.

This clonotype was counted at least ten times. J is TRBJ2-1 and V is TRBV10-1; D not resolved. This CDR3 has 14 residues. V was trimmed by 5 bases and J by 8 bases, leaving 16 bases between them. Looked up from germline, CDR1 is WNHNN and CDR2 is SYGVQD (reference sequence). CDR3 region: CASSSPTAPDEQFF. The CDR3 nucleotides are TGCGCCAGCAGTTCTCCGACGGCCCCCGATGAGCAGTTCTTC.

This clonotype was counted between two and nine times. The chain couples TRBV6-5 to TRBJ2-1, with 9 bases that match TRBD2. The CDR3 loop spans 16 amino acids. The V gene end was trimmed by 5 bases and the J gene end by 3 bases; junction bases not matched to a gene: 8. The germline V gene has CDR1 MNHEY and CDR2 SVGAGI. CDR3 sequence: CASSGVSGGNYNEQFF. CDR3 bases: TGTGCCAGCAGTGGGGTTAGCGGGGGCAACTACAATGAGCAGTTCTTC.

This clonotype turned up a few times. The V gene is TRBV10-3, the J gene TRBJ2-7, with 9 nucleotides matching TRBD2. J gave up 2 bases and V 6 bases, and 8 bases lay outside the gene matches. Germline values: CDR1 ENHRY, CDR2 SYGVKD. The CDR3 contains 15 residues. DNA of the CDR3: TGTGCCATCAGCATTAGCGGGGGAGTTCCCTACGAGCAGTACTTC. Protein sequence: CAISISGGVPYEQYF.

This chain connects TRBV6-4 to TRBJ1-1; no reliable D call. There are 14 residues in the CDR3. Germline V lookup: CDR1 MRHNA, CDR2 SNTAGT. The V end was cut by 4 bases, the J end by 4 bases, with 13 bases between. The CDR3 region is CASSVTSGGTEAFF. Written as DNA, the CDR3 is TGTGCCAGCAGTGTAACGTCAGGAGGCACTGAAGCTTTCTTT.

This chain links TRBV27 with TRBJ2-5, with 9 positions matching TRBD2. The germline gives CDR1 MNHEY, CDR2 SMNVEV (reference sequence). Germline trimming cut 5 bases from V and 4 bases from J; bases unmatched to any gene: 8. The CDR3 loop spans 15 amino acids. The CDR3 sequence: CASSPLTSGAETQYF. The CDR3 DNA reads TGTGCCAGCAGTCCTCTGACTAGCGGCGCAGAGACCCAGTACTTC.

The chain has TRBV18 and TRBJ2-7; 7 bases fit TRBD2. The V gene's germline CDR1 is KGHSH and CDR2 LQKENI. The CDR3 sequence is 15 residues long. V lost 1 base, J lost 4 bases, and 7 bases stayed unmatched. CDR3 coding DNA: TGTGCCAGCTCACCACTGAAGGGGAGGGATTACGAGCAGTACTTC. The encoded protein is CASSPLKGRDYEQYF.

The V call is TRBV5-5, the J call TRBJ1-4; TRBD1 matches 12 bases. This CDR3 has 16 residues. CDR1 and CDR2 (germline): SGHKS, YYEKEE (reference sequence). After removal of 3 bases from V and 2 bases from J, the junction contained 2 bases not matched to a gene. This CDR3 is CASSWDRGRTNEKLFF. CDR3 DNA sequence: TGTGCCAGCAGCTGGGACAGGGGGCGTACTAATGAAAAACTGTTTTTT. The whole variable domain, remainder taken from reference TRBV5-5 and TRBJ1-4, is DAGVTQSPTHLIKTRGQQVTLRCSPISGHKSVSWYQQVLGQGPQFIFQYYEKEERGRGNFPDRFSARQFPNYSSELNVNALLLGDSALYLCASSWDRGRTNEKLFFGSGTQLSVL.

The V and J genes are TRBV15 and TRBJ1-1, with D maybe TRBD1 (5 bases). This CDR3 has 14 amino acids. V lost 0 bases, J lost 7 bases, and 12 bases lay in between. CDR1 and CDR2 from the germline V gene are LNHNV and YYDKDF (reference sequence). DNA of the CDR3: TGTGCCACCAGCAGAGATCGGGGACGGATTGAAGCTTTCTTT. It codes for CATSRDRGRIEAFF.

This clonotype was observed at least ten times. The chain recombines TRBV10-3 with TRBJ2-7; D not resolved. Trimming pared 3 bases from V and 2 bases from J, leaving 8 bases between. The CDR3 extends over 13 amino acids. Germline V CDR1 and CDR2: ENHRY, SYGVKD. The DNA of the CDR3 is TGTGCCATCAGTGACGTTAAGGCCTACGAGCAGTACTTC. Amino acids: CAISDVKAYEQYF.

This clonotype was picked up a small number of times. The chain employs TRBV5-1 and TRBJ2-5; 9 positions match TRBD2. Losses at the gene ends were 0 bases for V and 2 bases for J; bases not matched to a gene: 8. CDR3 size: 17 residues. The germline gives CDR1 SGHRS, CDR2 YFSETQ. CDR3 sequence reads: CASSLEAGGPGQETQYF. CDR3 coding DNA: TGCGCCAGCAGCTTGGAGGCGGGGGGGCCGGGTCAAGAGACCCAGTACTTC.

In its sample, this clonotype was seen a few times. This chain links TRBV2 with TRBJ2-6, with D perhaps matching TRBD1 (6 bases). The V and J ends lost 6 bases and 0 bases respectively, with 9 bases between them. The CDR3 covers 15 residues. Germline lookup yields CDR1 SNHLY and CDR2 FYNNEI. Here the CDR3 reads CASSRDNSGANVLTF. CDR3 nucleotides: TGTGCCAGCAGCCGGGACAACTCTGGGGCCAACGTCCTGACTTTC.

This clonotype has only a few counts. The V and J genes are TRBV5-1 and TRBJ1-1, with no clear D. CDR3 length: 15 amino acids. V was cut by 6 bases and J by 2 bases, with 17 bases left in between. Germline CDR1 and CDR2: SGHRS and YFSETQ. The CDR3 region is CASTTPGGANTEAFF. The CDR3 region has the DNA TGCGCCAGCACGACTCCGGGTGGAGCCAACACTGAAGCTTTCTTT.

V usage is TRBV20-1 and J usage is TRBJ1-6; 11 nucleotides agree with TRBD1. CDR1 and CDR2 (germline): DFQATT, SNEGSKA (reference sequence). The length of the CDR3 is 13 residues. Losses at the gene ends were 5 bases for V and 9 bases for J; bases not matched to a gene: 3. CDR3: CSAAGTGGSPLHF. DNA of the CDR3: TGCAGTGCTGCCGGGACAGGGGGTTCACCCCTCCACTTT.

The sample holds a few counts of this clonotype. The chain links TRBV6-5 to TRBJ2-3; D might be TRBD2 (6 bases). Looked up from germline, CDR1 is MNHEY and CDR2 is SVGAGI. Trimming removed 2 bases at V and 1 base at J, with 7 bases between. This CDR3 has 14 amino acids. As DNA, the CDR3 is TGTGCCAGCAGTTACAAGCGGGGCACAGATACGCAGTATTTT. It is translated as CASSYKRGTDTQYF.

This clonotype was seen a few times. The chain employs TRBV9 and TRBJ1-3; D is undetermined. The CDR3 extends over 14 amino acids. The V gene's germline CDR1 is SGDLS and CDR2 YYNGEE. V shed 4 bases and J shed 0 bases, with 8 bases lying between them. The CDR3 DNA sequence: TGTGCCAGCAGCCTAACAATCTCTGGAAACACCATATATTTT. Its protein product is CASSLTISGNTIYF.

This clonotype was detected only a few times. The chain uses TRBV3-1 and TRBJ2-4; the match to TRBD2 covers 10 bases. The CDR3 totals 16 residues. Looked up from germline, CDR1 is LGHDT and CDR2 is YNNKEL (reference sequence). The trim removed 3 bases at V and 2 bases at J, leaving 4 bases unmatched. CDR3 DNA sequence: TGTGCCAGCAGCCACAGGACTAGCGGCCCCAAAAACATTCAGTACTTC. Protein sequence: CASSHRTSGPKNIQYF.

This clonotype was detected only a few times. V gene TRBV11-2 combines with J gene TRBJ1-2; no reliable D call. Per germline, CDR1 SGHAT and CDR2 FQNNGV. Trimming removed 0 bases from V and 8 bases from J, with 7 bases in between. This CDR3 contains 12 residues. As DNA, the CDR3 is TGTGCCAGCAGCTTAGAATTCCGCGGCTACACCTTC. It translates to CASSLEFRGYTF.